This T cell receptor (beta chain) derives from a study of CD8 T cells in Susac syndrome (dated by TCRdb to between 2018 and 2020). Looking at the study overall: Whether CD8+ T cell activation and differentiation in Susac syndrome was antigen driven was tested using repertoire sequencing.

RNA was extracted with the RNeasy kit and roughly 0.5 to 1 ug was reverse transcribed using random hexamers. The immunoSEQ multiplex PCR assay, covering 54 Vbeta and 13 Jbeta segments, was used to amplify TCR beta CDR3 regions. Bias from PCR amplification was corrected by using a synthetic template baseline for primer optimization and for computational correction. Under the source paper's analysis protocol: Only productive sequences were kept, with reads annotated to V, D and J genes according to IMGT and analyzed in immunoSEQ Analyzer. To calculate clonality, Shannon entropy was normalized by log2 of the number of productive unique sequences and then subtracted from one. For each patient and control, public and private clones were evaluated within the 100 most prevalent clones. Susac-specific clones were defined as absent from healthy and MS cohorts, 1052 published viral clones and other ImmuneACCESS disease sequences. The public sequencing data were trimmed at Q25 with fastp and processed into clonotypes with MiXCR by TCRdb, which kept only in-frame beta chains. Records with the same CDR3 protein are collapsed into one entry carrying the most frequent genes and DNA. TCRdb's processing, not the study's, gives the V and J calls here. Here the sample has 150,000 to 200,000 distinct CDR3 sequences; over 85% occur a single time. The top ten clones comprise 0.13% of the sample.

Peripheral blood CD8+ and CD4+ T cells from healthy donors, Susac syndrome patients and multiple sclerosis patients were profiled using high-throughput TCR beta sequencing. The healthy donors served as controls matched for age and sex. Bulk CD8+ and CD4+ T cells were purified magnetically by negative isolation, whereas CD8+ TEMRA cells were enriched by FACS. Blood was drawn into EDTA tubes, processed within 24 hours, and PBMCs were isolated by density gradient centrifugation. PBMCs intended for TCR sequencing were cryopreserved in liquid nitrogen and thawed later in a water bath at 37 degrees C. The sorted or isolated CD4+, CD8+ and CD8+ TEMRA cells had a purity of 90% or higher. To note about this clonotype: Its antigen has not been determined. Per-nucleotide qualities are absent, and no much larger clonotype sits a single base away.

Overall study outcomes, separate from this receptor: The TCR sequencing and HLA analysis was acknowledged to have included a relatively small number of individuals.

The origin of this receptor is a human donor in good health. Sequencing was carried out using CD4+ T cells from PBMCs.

The nucleotides read TGTGCCAGCAGCATCCTCGGGGTTCACTATGGCTACACCTTC. Translated, it gives CASSILGVHYGYTF. The chain was built from TRBV5-8 and TRBJ1-2; the D gene identity is not certain. V is reduced by 4 bases and J by 3 bases, leaving a spacing of 13 bases between them. The cysteine opens and the phenylalanine closes a CDR3 of 14 amino acids. The retained sequence is limited to the CDR3, 42 bases, with the frame set at the first base. The germline V gene supplies CDR1 SGHTS and CDR2 YDEGEE.